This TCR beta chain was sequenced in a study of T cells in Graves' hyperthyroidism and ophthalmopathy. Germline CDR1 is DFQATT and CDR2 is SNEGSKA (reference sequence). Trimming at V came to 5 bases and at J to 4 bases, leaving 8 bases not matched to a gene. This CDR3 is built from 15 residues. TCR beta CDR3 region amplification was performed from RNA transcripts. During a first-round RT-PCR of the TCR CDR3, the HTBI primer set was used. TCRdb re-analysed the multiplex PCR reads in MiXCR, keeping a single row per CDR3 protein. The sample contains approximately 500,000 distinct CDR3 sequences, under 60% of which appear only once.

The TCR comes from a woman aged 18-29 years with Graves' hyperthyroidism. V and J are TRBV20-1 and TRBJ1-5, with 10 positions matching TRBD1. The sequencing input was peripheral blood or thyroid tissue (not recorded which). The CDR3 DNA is TGCAGTGCTCCCGGGACAGGGGCCCATAATCAGCCCCAGCATTTT. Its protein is CSAPGTGAHNQPQHF.